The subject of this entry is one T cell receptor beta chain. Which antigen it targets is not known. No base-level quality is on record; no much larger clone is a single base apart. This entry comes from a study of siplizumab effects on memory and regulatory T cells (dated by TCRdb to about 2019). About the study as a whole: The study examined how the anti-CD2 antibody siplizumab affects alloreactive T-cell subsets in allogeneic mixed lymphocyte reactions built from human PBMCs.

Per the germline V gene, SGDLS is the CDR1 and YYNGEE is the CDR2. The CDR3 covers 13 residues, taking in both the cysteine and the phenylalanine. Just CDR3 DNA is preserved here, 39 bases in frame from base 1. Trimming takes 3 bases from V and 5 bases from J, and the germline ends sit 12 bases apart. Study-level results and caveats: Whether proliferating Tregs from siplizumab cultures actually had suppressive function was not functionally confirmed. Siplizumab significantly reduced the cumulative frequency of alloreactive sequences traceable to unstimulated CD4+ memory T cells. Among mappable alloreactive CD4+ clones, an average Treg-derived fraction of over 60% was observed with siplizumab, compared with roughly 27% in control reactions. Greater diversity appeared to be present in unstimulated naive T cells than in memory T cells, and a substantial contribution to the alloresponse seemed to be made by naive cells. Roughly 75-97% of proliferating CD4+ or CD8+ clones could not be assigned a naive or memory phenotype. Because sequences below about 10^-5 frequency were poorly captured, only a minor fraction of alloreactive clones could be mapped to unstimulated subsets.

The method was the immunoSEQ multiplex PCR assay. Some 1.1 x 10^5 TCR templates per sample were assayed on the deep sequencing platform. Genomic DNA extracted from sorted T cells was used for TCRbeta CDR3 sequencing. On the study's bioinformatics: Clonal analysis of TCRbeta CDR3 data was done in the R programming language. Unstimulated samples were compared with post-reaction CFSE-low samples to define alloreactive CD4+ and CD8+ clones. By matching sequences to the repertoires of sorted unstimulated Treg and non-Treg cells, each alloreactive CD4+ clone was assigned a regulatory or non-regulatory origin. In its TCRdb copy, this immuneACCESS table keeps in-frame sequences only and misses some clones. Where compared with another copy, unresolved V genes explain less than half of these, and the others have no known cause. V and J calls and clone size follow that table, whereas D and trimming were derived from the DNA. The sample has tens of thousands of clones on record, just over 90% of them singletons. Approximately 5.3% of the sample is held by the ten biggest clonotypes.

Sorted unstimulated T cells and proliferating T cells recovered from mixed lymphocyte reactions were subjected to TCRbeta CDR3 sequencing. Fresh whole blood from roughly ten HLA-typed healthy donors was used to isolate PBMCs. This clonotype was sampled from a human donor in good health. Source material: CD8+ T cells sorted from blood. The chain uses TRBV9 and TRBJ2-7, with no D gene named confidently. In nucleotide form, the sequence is TGTGCCAGCAGCGCCCTACACAGCGACGAGCAGTACTTC. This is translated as CASSALHSDEQYF.